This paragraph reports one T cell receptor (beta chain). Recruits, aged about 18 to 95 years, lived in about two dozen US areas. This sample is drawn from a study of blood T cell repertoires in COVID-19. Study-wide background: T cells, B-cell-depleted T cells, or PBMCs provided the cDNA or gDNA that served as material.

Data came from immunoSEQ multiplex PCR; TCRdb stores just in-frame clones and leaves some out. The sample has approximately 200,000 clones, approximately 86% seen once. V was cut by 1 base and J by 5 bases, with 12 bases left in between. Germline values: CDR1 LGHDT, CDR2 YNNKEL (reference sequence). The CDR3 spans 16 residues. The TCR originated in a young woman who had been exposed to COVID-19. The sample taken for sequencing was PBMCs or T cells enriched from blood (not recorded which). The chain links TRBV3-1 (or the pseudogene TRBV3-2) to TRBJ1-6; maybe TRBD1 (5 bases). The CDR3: CASSQAVAGNNSPLHF. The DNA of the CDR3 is TGTGCCAGCAGCCAAGCAGTGGCAGGGAATAATTCACCCCTCCACTTT.